A selection of T cell receptor beta chains follows, all from one sample in a study of OX40 agonist ivuxolimab in advanced cancers. Sequenced by immunoSEQ multiplex PCR; TCRdb stores in-frame clones only, minus some. Among more than 40,000 clones listed, 70% to 80% were seen once. Material: CD4+ or CD8+ T cells sorted from blood, obtained in a trial of the OX40 agonist ivuxolimab. These receptors originate from an adult with an advanced solid tumor such as melanoma, head and neck, liver or kidney cancer. Each CDR3 is given without its conserved first and last residue. A D gene is named only where the DNA matches it firmly.

j_gene	v_gene	len	d_gene	CDR3aa
TRBJ2-7	TRBV11-2	13	TRBD2	ASSFSLSSGNEQY
TRBJ1-2	TRBV27	10	.	ASMGGNHGYT
TRBJ2-1	TRBV14	12	.	ASSLRAYGNEQF
TRBJ1-4	TRBV18	14	TRBD1	ASSPRDRGTNEKLF
TRBJ2-3	TRBV7-9	14	.	ASSLSRLTITDTQY
TRBJ2-2	TRBV4-1	14	TRBD2	ASSQLLAAGTGELF
TRBJ2-3	TRBV5-4	11	.	ASSVSSTDTQY
TRBJ2-5	TRBV4-2	13	.	ASSFASPRAETQY
TRBJ2-2	TRBV7-2	13	TRBD2	ASSILGGRSGELF
TRBJ1-5	TRBV28	14	.	ASTWGAGDSNQPQH
TRBJ2-3	TRBV6-6	13	TRBD2	ASSDASGRADTQY
TRBJ1-1	TRBV28	14	TRBD1	ASSLPMYRGHTEAF
TRBJ1-1	TRBV11-2	11	.	ATRGWQNTEAF
TRBJ2-1	TRBV7-3	14	.	ASSLAPSSSYNEQF
TRBJ2-2	TRBV2	15	.	ASSEGARGLNTGELF
TRBJ2-1	TRBV19	14	.	ASSPANGGSYNEQF
TRBJ1-1	TRBV7-3	11	.	ASSLMQNTEAF
TRBJ1-6	TRBV15	12	TRBD1	ATSRVDRDSPLH
TRBJ2-3	TRBV10-1	12	.	ASSERRDTDTQY
TRBJ2-1	TRBV5-6	13	.	ASSPGWTNYNEQF
TRBJ2-1	TRBV7-2	16	TRBD2	ASSLAPRLAGVSAEQF
TRBJ2-1	TRBV7-2	17	TRBD2	ASRERGTSGRASYNEQF
.	TRBV2	10	TRBD2	ASGLAGYEQY
TRBJ1-2	TRBV10-3	11	.	AISDEGNYGYT
TRBJ2-2	TRBV11-2	11	.	ASGPQGAGELF
TRBJ2-7	TRBV7-2	9	.	ASSFFEEQY
TRBJ2-7	TRBV25-1	13	.	ASSDPGTRAYEQY
TRBJ2-3	TRBV2	12	.	ASQSLGPRDTQY
TRBJ1-5	TRBV2	14	.	ASSRGGRYSNQPQH
TRBJ2-4	TRBV9	14	TRBD2	ASSVGGGSGGNIQY
TRBJ2-3	TRBV28	13	TRBD2	ASSRTSGNTDTQY
TRBJ2-1	TRBV5-4	12	TRBD2	ASSLVAGVHEQF
TRBJ1-1	TRBV29-1	10	.	SVLGWGTEAF
TRBJ2-2	TRBV19	15	.	ASSISWGGANTGELF
TRBJ2-5	TRBV10-1	12	.	ASSESGQGETQY
TRBJ1-1	TRBV19	13	.	ASNTVAQGDTEAF
TRBJ2-7	TRBV21-1	13	.	ASSKAGIISYEQY
TRBJ2-1	TRBV5-1	17	.	ASSSGQGVTSGIGNEQF
TRBJ2-3	TRBV2	14	TRBD2	ASRATSGTSTDTQY
TRBJ2-2	TRBV28	13	.	ASSRSDRFTGELF
TRBJ1-2	TRBV6-1	8	.	ASIGGGYT
TRBJ2-3	TRBV4-2	16	TRBD2	ASSQDSGRAVGTDTQY
TRBJ2-7	TRBV4-2	16	TRBD2	ASSQASGLAGESYEQY
TRBJ2-7	TRBV29-1	11	.	SGRTGGQGEQY